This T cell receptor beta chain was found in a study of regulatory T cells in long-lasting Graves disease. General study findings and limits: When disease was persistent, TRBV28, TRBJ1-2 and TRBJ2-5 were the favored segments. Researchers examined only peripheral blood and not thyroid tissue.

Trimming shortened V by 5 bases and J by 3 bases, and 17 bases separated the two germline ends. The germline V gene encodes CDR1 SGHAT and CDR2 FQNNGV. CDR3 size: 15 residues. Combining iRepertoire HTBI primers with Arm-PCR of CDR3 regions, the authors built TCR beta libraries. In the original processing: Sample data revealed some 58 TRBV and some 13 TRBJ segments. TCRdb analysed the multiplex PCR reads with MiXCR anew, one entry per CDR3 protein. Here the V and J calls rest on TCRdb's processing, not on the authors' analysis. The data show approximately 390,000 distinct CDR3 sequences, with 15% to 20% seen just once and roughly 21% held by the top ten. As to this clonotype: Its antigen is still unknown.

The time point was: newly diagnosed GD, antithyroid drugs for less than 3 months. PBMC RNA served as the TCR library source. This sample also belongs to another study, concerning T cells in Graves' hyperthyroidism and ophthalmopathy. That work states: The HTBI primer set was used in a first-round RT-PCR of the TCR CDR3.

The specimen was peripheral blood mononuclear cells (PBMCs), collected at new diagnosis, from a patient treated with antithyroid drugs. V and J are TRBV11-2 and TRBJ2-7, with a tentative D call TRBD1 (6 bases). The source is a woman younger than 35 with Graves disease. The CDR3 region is CASSQTTGQLYEQYF. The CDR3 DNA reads TGTGCCAGCAGCCAGACGACGGGACAACTCTACGAGCAGTACTTC.